These 18 T cell receptor beta chains came from one sample sequenced in a study of blood T cell repertoires in COVID-19. The repertoire was sequenced with immunoSEQ multiplex PCR; TCRdb's copy has only in-frame clones and lacks some. The table has approximately 250,000 clones, 85% to 90% seen once. The sequenced sample was PBMCs or T cells enriched from blood (not recorded which). The receptors were gathered from a woman aged 55-75 years in a cohort exposed to, infected with or recovered from COVID-19 (not recorded which).

The count of this clone is one. The chain uses TRBV6-5 and TRBJ2-1; tentative D call: TRBD2 (5 bases). This CDR3 region has 14 residues. The germline V and J ends were trimmed by 5 bases and 8 bases, with 16 bases remaining between them. From germline, CDR1 is MNHEY and CDR2 SVGAGI. The CDR3 sequence: CASSPISSIDEQFF. CDR3 DNA: TGTGCCAGCAGTCCCATATCTAGCATCGATGAGCAGTTCTTC.

V and J are TRBV5-1 and TRBJ2-6; perhaps TRBD1 as D (6 bases). Germline V gives CDR1 SGHRS, CDR2 YFSETQ. This CDR3 comprises 16 residues. V was cut by 4 bases and J by 0 bases, with 11 bases left in between. This CDR3 is CASSQTGHSGANVLTF. The DNA of the CDR3 is TGCGCCAGCAGCCAGACAGGCCACTCTGGGGCCAACGTCCTGACTTTC.

This chain connects TRBV7-9 to TRBJ1-4; D remains unclear. V dropped 5 bases and J dropped 8 bases, with 6 bases sitting between them. The germline gives CDR1 SEHNR, CDR2 FQNEAQ (reference sequence). The CDR3 sequence is 11 residues long. DNA of the CDR3: TGTGCCAGCAGCCGAGGAGAAAAACTGTTTTTT. Translating gives CASSRGEKLFF.

V is TRBV4-1 and J is TRBJ2-3; tentatively, D is TRBD2 (6 bases). With 2 bases removed from V and 2 bases from J, the gap between germline ends came to 29 bases. CDR3 length: 21 amino acids. Germline V CDR1 and CDR2: MGHRA, YSYEKL. The CDR3 spells CASSQPPFNAGSGKNTDTQYF. CDR3 nucleotide sequence: TGCGCCAGCAGCCAACCTCCTTTCAATGCGGGGTCGGGAAAAAACACAGATACGCAGTATTTT.

V usage is TRBV14 and J usage is TRBJ2-3, with a weak D call TRBD2 (6 bases). Trimming cost V 2 bases and J 1 base, with 13 bases left between them. This CDR3 spans 16 amino acids. Looked up from germline, CDR1 is SGHDN and CDR2 is FVKESK. CDR3 DNA sequence: TGTGCCAGCAGCCAATCTGGGGGACTTCGCACAGATACGCAGTATTTT. Protein product: CASSQSGGLRTDTQYF. Full variable domain (rest looked up from reference TRBV14 and TRBJ2-3): EAGVTQFPSHSVIEKGQTVTLRCDPISGHDNLYWYRRVMGKEIKFLLHFVKESKQDESGMPNNRFLAERTGGTYSTLKVQPAELEDSGVYFCASSQSGGLRTDTQYFGPGTRLTVL.

The genes are TRBV29-1 and TRBJ2-5, with 8 bases that match TRBD1. The germline V gene has CDR1 SQVTM and CDR2 ANQGSEA. V trimming: 2 bases; J trimming: 4 bases; junction bases outside the gene matches: 3. This CDR3 comprises 13 residues. CDR3: CSVESGGAETQYF. CDR3 sequence (DNA): TGCAGCGTTGAATCAGGGGGCGCAGAGACCCAGTACTTC.

This sequence joins TRBV27 and TRBJ1-2; D might be TRBD1 (5 bases). V shed 6 bases and J shed 7 bases, with 21 bases lying between them. This CDR3 has 15 residues. Per germline, CDR1 MNHEY and CDR2 SMNVEV (reference sequence). CDR3 sequence: CASRSMGGIVRGYTF. DNA for the CDR3: TGTGCCAGCAGGTCCATGGGGGGGATTGTGCGTGGCTACACCTTC.

The chain employs TRBV30 and TRBJ1-1, with 7 bases identical to TRBD1. The trim removed 1 base at V and 11 bases at J, leaving 10 bases unmatched. From germline, CDR1 is GTSNPN and CDR2 SVGIG (reference sequence). This CDR3 is 13 amino acids long. The CDR3 here is CAWSGNRGLWAFF. In DNA form, the CDR3 reads TGTGCCTGGAGTGGAAACAGGGGCCTTTGGGCTTTCTTT.

The chain joins TRBV2 to TRBJ1-2; D is perhaps TRBD1 (6 bases). The CDR3 covers 14 residues. Germline CDR1 is SNHLY and CDR2 is FYNNEI. Trimming removed 4 bases at V and 3 bases at J, with 12 bases between. This CDR3 reads CASSAEQGHYGYTF. CDR3 nucleotide sequence: TGTGCCAGCAGTGCGGAACAGGGACACTATGGCTACACCTTC.

The chain links TRBV28 to TRBJ1-2; 9 positions agree with TRBD1. The CDR3 totals 15 residues. Germline CDR1 MDHEN, CDR2 SYDVKM. The J segment lost 6 bases and the V segment lost 2 bases, leaving 7 bases of the junction unmatched. The CDR3 coding sequence is TGTGCCAGCAGTTTACGGGGACAGGGAAATAATGGCTACACCTTC. Its translation is CASSLRGQGNNGYTF.

This chain joins TRBV21-1 and TRBJ2-1; TRBD1 reflects the table's D call only, with no check against the DNA. TRBV21-1 is deemed a pseudogene. The CDR3 length is 16 residues. The CDR3 region is CASSAPGQGQYDEQFF. The CDR3 nucleotides read TGTGCCAGCAGCGCGCCGGGACAGGGGCAATATGATGAGCAGTTCTTC.

This clone came up once. The chain combines TRBV5-1 with TRBJ2-2, with TRBD2 identical over 10 bases. Looked up from germline, CDR1 is SGHRS and CDR2 is YFSETQ. V dropped 0 bases and J dropped 2; count of bases not matched to a gene: 10. The CDR3 is made up of 19 amino acids. CDR3 sequence: CASSLAGRTSGVNTGELFF. In DNA, the CDR3 is TGCGCCAGCAGCTTGGCGGGGAGGACTAGCGGAGTTAACACCGGGGAGCTGTTTTTT.

This clone was counted once. The chain recombines TRBV28 with TRBJ2-1; 10 bases align to TRBD2. The junction had 11 bases not matched to a gene; V was cut back by 6 bases and J by 9 bases. The CDR3 has 15 residues. Germline values: CDR1 MDHEN, CDR2 SYDVKM. The CDR3 region is CASRLRTSGKPEQFF. CDR3 coding DNA: TGTGCCAGCAGGCTAAGGACTAGCGGAAAGCCTGAGCAGTTCTTC.

The chain carries TRBV14 and TRBJ1-1; maybe TRBD1 (5 bases). V dropped 1 base and J dropped 4 bases, with 13 bases sitting between them. Germline CDR1 and CDR2: SGHDN and FVKESK. This CDR3 is 15 amino acids long. The CDR3 here is CASSQVTGGRTEAFF. The CDR3 DNA is TGTGCCAGCAGCCAAGTTACCGGGGGTCGCACTGAAGCTTTCTTT.

The CDR3 nucleotides read TGCAGTGCCCTAGCGGTAACGCAGTATTTT. It encodes CSALAVTQYF. The chain is built from TRBV20-1 and TRBJ2-3, with 7 bases matching TRBD2. CDR3 length equals 10 residues. Germline CDR1 DFQATT, CDR2 SNEGSKA (reference sequence). The ends lost 6 bases at V and 9 bases at J; junction bases unmatched: 3.

The chain couples TRBV9 to TRBJ2-5; a weak D match, TRBD1 (5 bases). The length of the CDR3 is 15 residues. V shed 0 bases and J shed 1 base, with 10 bases lying between them. CDR1 is SGDLS and CDR2 is YYNGEE in the germline V gene. The DNA of the CDR3 is TGTGCCAGCAGCGTAGGGTTAAGGGGCCAAGAGACCCAGTACTTC. It codes for CASSVGLRGQETQYF.

The DNA of the CDR3 is TGTGCCAGCAGTGAGTATAGCGGGAGTAACGAGCAGTACTTC. It is translated as CASSEYSGSNEQYF. This rearrangement joins TRBV2 to TRBJ2-7, with 9 bases aligning to TRBD2. V lost 3 bases and J lost 5; bases outside the gene matches: 5. The CDR3 is 14 amino acids. Germline V gene data show CDR1 as SNHLY and CDR2 as FYNNEI.

Notes on this clone: Germline and junction disagree at one end, which may indicate a read error. The chain carries TRBV5-1 and TRBJ2-1; 12 bases agree with TRBD2. The V gene's germline CDR1 is SGHRS and CDR2 YFSETQ. This CDR3 is 16 amino acids long. The CDR3 region is CTSSLAASGRVYEQFF. In DNA, the CDR3 is TGCACCAGCAGCTTGGCGGCTAGCGGGAGGGTCTATGAGCAGTTCTTC. Combining the CDR3 with reference TRBV5-1 and TRBJ2-1 gives the whole variable domain KAGVTQTPRYLIKTRGQQVTLSCSPISGHRSVSWYQQTPGQGLQFLFEYFSETQRNKGNFPGRFSGRQFSNSRSEMNVSTLELGDSALYLCTSSLAASGRVYEQFFGPGTRLTVL.